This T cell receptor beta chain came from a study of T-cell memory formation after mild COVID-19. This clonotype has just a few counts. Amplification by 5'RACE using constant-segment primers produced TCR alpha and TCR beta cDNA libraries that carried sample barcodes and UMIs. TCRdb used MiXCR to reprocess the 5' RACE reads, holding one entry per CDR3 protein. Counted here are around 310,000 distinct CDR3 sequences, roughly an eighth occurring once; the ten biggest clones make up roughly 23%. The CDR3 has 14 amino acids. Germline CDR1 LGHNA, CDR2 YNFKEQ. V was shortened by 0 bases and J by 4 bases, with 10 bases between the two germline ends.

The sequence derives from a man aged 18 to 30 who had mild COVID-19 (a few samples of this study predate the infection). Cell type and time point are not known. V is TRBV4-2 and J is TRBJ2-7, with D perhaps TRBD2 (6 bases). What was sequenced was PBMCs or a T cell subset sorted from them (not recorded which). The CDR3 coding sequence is TGTGCCAGCAGCCAAGACTGGGGGGAATACGAGCAGTACTTC. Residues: CASSQDWGEYEQYF.